This entry features one T cell receptor (beta chain) sequence. What it recognizes is unknown. V shed 6 bases and J shed 4 bases, with 18 bases lying between them. In germline, CDR1 is SQVTM, CDR2 ANQGSEA. The CDR3 runs 15 residues. These data come from a study of siplizumab effects on memory and regulatory T cells. Broader study findings: The study found naive T cells seemingly more diverse than memory cells and seemingly major alloresponse contributors. There were only a minor fraction of alloreactive clones that mapped to unstimulated subsets. The average Treg-derived proportion among mappable alloreactive CD4+ clones was 65% to 80% with siplizumab versus 26.9% in controls.

Around 100,000 TCR templates underwent assay in each sample. TCRdb's table, derived via immunoSEQ multiplex PCR, lists solely in-frame clones and lacks some. This table holds about 100,000 clones, around 90% found once. The V gene is TRBV29-1, the J gene TRBJ1-4; D uncertain. This sequence was found in a human donor in good health. Some clones in this sample may be carry-over from other donors' samples. What was sequenced was CD4+ T cells sorted from blood. In DNA form, the CDR3 reads TGCAGCGTGAAAGGGTCGGCAGTCAATAATGAAAAACTGTTTTTT. This encodes CSVKGSAVNNEKLFF.